Following are 30 T cell receptor beta chains from one sample sequenced in a study of T cell clusters in autoimmune cytopenias (dated by TCRdb to 2018 to 2020). TCRdb names Illumina MiSeq as the instrument used. TRB rearrangements were amplified by multiplex PCR using a touch-down protocol with TRB-A and TRB-B primer pools mixed in one tube. Following reprocessing of the reads by TCRdb, the data hold one row per CDR3 protein sequence and no DNA is available. This specimen's table enumerates about 5,000 distinct CDR3 sequences. The ten largest clones take up about 30% of the sample. Per sample, roughly 250 ng of peripheral blood genomic DNA, 30,000 to 40,000 genome equivalents, was used for TRB amplification. Another study also made use of these data, one on T cell repertoires in aging, cancer and after chemotherapy.

Source material: peripheral blood. Receptor source: a human donor in good health.

Considering frequency, this clonotype is medium-sized (0.01 to 0.1%). The J gene is TRBJ1-2, the V gene TRBV19. CDR1 is LNHDA, CDR2 SQIVND, per germline (reference sequence). This CDR3 is built from 15 residues. Here the CDR3 reads CASSIPGRRDYGYTF.

The CDR3 sequence is CASNRGANEKLFF. V and J are TRBV5-5 and TRBJ1-4; TCRdb's D call of TRBD1 is untestable without DNA. The CDR3 is made up of 13 amino acids. Germline values: CDR1 SGHKS, CDR2 YYEKEE (reference sequence). The complete variable domain, with remaining parts taken from reference TRBV5-5 and TRBJ1-4, reads DAGVTQSPTHLIKTRGQQVTLRCSPISGHKSVSWYQQVLGQGPQFIFQYYEKEERGRGNFPDRFSARQFPNYSSELNVNALLLGDSALYLCASNRGANEKLFFGSGTQLSVL.

This clonotype shows up as medium-sized (0.01 to 0.1%) by frequency. J is TRBJ1-1 and V is TRBV11-1; without DNA, the TCRdb call of TRBD1 cannot be checked. From germline, CDR1 is SGHAT and CDR2 FQDESV (reference sequence). The CDR3 loop spans 15 amino acids. This chain's CDR3 is CASSFQTGGYTEAFF.

The chain is built from TRBV5-1 and TRBJ2-3; the TRBD1 assignment by TCRdb is unverifiable without DNA. The CDR3 has 16 amino acids. From germline, CDR1 is SGHRS and CDR2 YFSETQ. CDR3 in amino acids: CASSLEGQGRTDTQYF.

The rearrangement uses TRBV5-5 and TRBJ2-1. The CDR3 runs to 15 residues. Germline V lookup: CDR1 SGHKS, CDR2 YYEKEE (reference sequence). The chain's CDR3 is CASSLVGETYNEQFF.

This rearrangement joins TRBV6-5 to TRBJ2-5; with no DNA, the TCRdb D assignment of TRBD1 cannot be verified. The CDR3 is 16 amino acids. In germline, CDR1 is MNHEY, CDR2 SVGAGI. The CDR3 sequence is CASSPSRAGYKETQYF.

The rearrangement uses TRBV20-1 and TRBJ2-2; the TCRdb D gene call, TRBD1, has no DNA to confirm it. Per germline, CDR1 DFQATT and CDR2 SNEGSKA (reference sequence). There are 17 residues in the CDR3. CDR3 amino acids: CSVGGFSRKGNTGELFF.

This clonotype is identified as medium-sized from frequency. This chain links TRBV6-5 with TRBJ2-1; the D call from TCRdb, TRBD2, cannot be confirmed without DNA. Germline CDR1 is MNHEY and CDR2 is SVGAGI. The CDR3 contains 16 residues. The CDR3 loop reads CASRDLTSSIYNEQFF.

This clonotype is classed as medium-sized by frequency. The chain combines TRBV5-5 with TRBJ1-4; TCRdb returns TRBD1, unconfirmable since there is no DNA. The length of the CDR3 is 14 residues. Germline CDR1 SGHKS, CDR2 YYEKEE (reference sequence). Here the CDR3 reads CASSPDRGGEKLFF.

This clonotype ranks as medium-sized in terms of frequency. J is TRBJ1-1 and V is TRBV19; TCRdb's D call, TRBD1, is unchecked because there is no DNA. The V gene's germline CDR1 is LNHDA and CDR2 SQIVND (reference sequence). The CDR3 covers 13 residues. The CDR3 sequence: CASSIRTGTEAFF. Full variable domain (outside the CDR3, taken from reference TRBV19 and TRBJ1-1): DGGITQSPKYLFRKEGQNVTLSCEQNLNHDAMYWYRQDPGQGLRLIYYSQIVNDFQKGDIAEGYSVSREKKESFPLTVTSAQKNPTAFYLCASSIRTGTEAFFGQGTRLTVV.

This clonotype shows up as medium-sized by frequency. The chain carries TRBV6-1 and TRBJ2-2; checking the TCRdb D call of TRBD1 is not possible without DNA. Germline V gene sequence: CDR1 MNHNS, CDR2 SASEGT. CDR3 size: 14 residues. CDR3 region: CASEPGPTTGELFF.

The chain carries TRBV7-9 and TRBJ1-1. The V gene's germline CDR1 is SEHNR and CDR2 FQNEAQ (reference sequence). The CDR3 sequence is 13 residues long. The CDR3 here is CASSSQVNTEAFF.

This chain links TRBV6-4 with TRBJ1-5; TCRdb proposes TRBD1, but this gene call is untestable without DNA. The CDR3 has 14 amino acids. The germline V gene has CDR1 MRHNA and CDR2 SNTAGT. The CDR3 loop is CASKRGYSNQPQHF.

This clonotype is called medium-sized based on its frequency. This chain links TRBV29-1 with TRBJ2-7; TCRdb proposes TRBD2, but this gene call is untestable without DNA. This CDR3 region has 12 residues. Germline CDR1 is SQVTM and CDR2 is ANQGSEA. The CDR3 region is CSGGLTGYEQYF.

This clonotype counts as medium-sized by frequency. This chain connects TRBV5-6 to TRBJ1-6. Looked up from germline, CDR1 is SGHDT and CDR2 is YYEEEE. The CDR3 has 12 residues. CDR3 protein: CASNLEDSPLHF.

Judged by frequency, this clonotype is medium-sized. The chain joins TRBV6-1 to TRBJ2-7; TCRdb selects TRBD1, and the lack of DNA leaves this call unchecked. This CDR3 contains 12 residues. The germline gives CDR1 MNHNS, CDR2 SASEGT. CDR3: CASSEFSREQYF.

The chain couples TRBV28 to TRBJ1-4; TCRdb's D call, TRBD1, is unchecked because there is no DNA. Germline V gives CDR1 MDHEN, CDR2 SYDVKM. The CDR3 has 15 residues. The CDR3 loop reads CASNPGGSTNEKLFF.

The J gene is TRBJ1-1, the V gene TRBV5-6. Germline V gene data show CDR1 as SGHDT and CDR2 as YYEEEE. The CDR3 runs to 13 residues. The CDR3 loop reads CASSLAVRTEAFF.

The rearrangement links TRBV15 to TRBJ1-1. Germline CDR1 and CDR2: LNHNV and YYDKDF (reference sequence). The CDR3 has 15 amino acids. The CDR3 protein is CATSSPLGRLTEAFF.

This chain links TRBV7-9 with TRBJ1-1; with no DNA, the TCRdb D assignment of TRBD1 cannot be verified. The CDR3 extends over 13 amino acids. Germline CDR1 SEHNR, CDR2 FQNEAQ (reference sequence). The CDR3 protein is CASSRDRGTEAFF.

This chain links TRBV27 with TRBJ1-2; without DNA, the TCRdb call of TRBD1 cannot be checked. CDR1 is MNHEY, CDR2 SMNVEV, per germline (reference sequence). The CDR3 runs 13 residues. The CDR3 region is CASSRGSQASVTF.

By frequency, this clonotype registers medium-sized. The J gene is TRBJ2-7, the V gene TRBV6-5. The CDR3 has 15 amino acids. Germline V gene lookup returns CDR1 MNHEY and CDR2 SVGAGI. CDR3 region: CASSYSYGETYEQYF.

By frequency, this clonotype is medium-sized. The chain uses TRBV6-2 or TRBV6-3 and TRBJ1-1; the D call from TCRdb, TRBD1, cannot be confirmed without DNA. Germline V lookup: CDR1 MNHEY, CDR2 SVGEGT. This CDR3 is 11 amino acids long. This CDR3 is CASSPGLEAFF.

This clonotype is medium-sized (0.01 to 0.1%) by frequency. The rearrangement uses TRBV6-1 and TRBJ2-1; there is no DNA to check the TCRdb D call of TRBD1. The CDR3 spans 15 residues. Germline CDR1 reads MNHNS; CDR2 reads SASEGT. This CDR3 reads CASRTGTGGDNEQFF.

The chain joins TRBV12-3 or TRBV12-4 to TRBJ2-4; with no DNA, the TCRdb D assignment of TRBD1 cannot be verified. The CDR3 is 18 residues long. This CDR3 is CASRLTGGGLAGLNIQYF.

In terms of frequency, this clonotype is medium-sized (0.01 to 0.1%). The chain has TRBV6-5 and TRBJ2-6. Germline V gives CDR1 MNHEY, CDR2 SVGAGI. The CDR3 consists of 16 residues. This chain's CDR3 is CASSYSKVSGANVLTF.

This clonotype is classed as medium-sized by frequency. This chain uses TRBV29-1 with TRBJ1-1. Germline V gene data show CDR1 as SQVTM and CDR2 as ANQGSEA. The CDR3 consists of 12 residues. The CDR3 loop reads CSVDPGGRGAFF.

The chain is built from TRBV27 and TRBJ2-3; the D call of TRBD2 rests on TCRdb alone, since no DNA is present to check it. The CDR3 totals 16 residues. Germline V gene data show CDR1 as MNHEY and CDR2 as SMNVEV (reference sequence). The CDR3 here is CASSLNSGRVTDTQYF.

The V call is TRBV20-1, the J call TRBJ2-7; TCRdb's D call of TRBD1 is untestable without DNA. Germline V gene lookup returns CDR1 DFQATT and CDR2 SNEGSKA (reference sequence). The CDR3 runs to 12 residues. CDR3: CSASTDTYEQYF.

This clonotype counts as medium-sized by frequency. The chain carries TRBV6-4 and TRBJ2-3; TCRdb selects TRBD2, and the lack of DNA leaves this call unchecked. Germline V lookup: CDR1 MRHNA, CDR2 SNTAGT. The CDR3 has 14 amino acids. The chain's CDR3 is CASSRLAGADTQYF.